The 8 T cell receptor beta chains listed next were all sequenced from one sample in a study of molecular identifiers for immune sequencing clone quantification. MiXCR, run by TCRdb on the PCR reads, gives a single entry per CDR3 protein. The sample yields about half a million distinct CDR3 sequences, 20% to 25% seen once. The sample was naive CD8+ T cells from blood, with Jurkat cell RNA spiked in. Documented subset: FACS-sorted CD8+CD4-CCR7+CD45RA+ naive T cells. The receptor source for this set is a human donor in good health. Some libraries in this study had Jurkat cell RNA spiked in.

There are many counts of this clonotype. The chain has TRBV7-9 and TRBJ2-5; no clear D. The CDR3 contains 15 residues. In germline, CDR1 is SEHNR, CDR2 FQNEAQ (reference sequence). Between the trimmed V and J ends, which lost 4 bases and 1 base, there was a span of 13 bases. DNA for the CDR3: TGTGCCAGCAGCTCACTCGTCGGCAGCCAAGAGACCCAGTACTTC. Translated: CASSSLVGSQETQYF.

A single count supports this clonotype. No conserved phenylalanine or tryptophan ends this CDR3, so it is likely a read error. The V call is TRBV11-2, the J call TRBJ2-7; 7 bases match TRBD2. Trimming removed 5 bases from V and 2 bases from J; junction bases left unmatched: 3. This CDR3 has 13 amino acids. Per germline, CDR1 SGHAT and CDR2 FQNNGV. This CDR3 is CASSPGGTYEQYS. In DNA form, the CDR3 reads TGTGCCAGCAGCCCCGGGGGGACCTACGAGCAGTACTCC.

This chain joins TRBV2 and TRBJ1-4, with D unclear. The CDR3 runs 14 residues. The germline V and J ends were trimmed by 6 bases and 8 bases, with 16 bases remaining between them. Germline CDR1 SNHLY, CDR2 FYNNEI. The chain's CDR3 is CASSPILGEEKLFF. CDR3 in DNA: TGTGCCAGCAGCCCCATCCTTGGGGAGGAAAAACTGTTTTTT. The full variable domain, its missing parts supplied by reference TRBV2 and TRBJ1-4, is EPEVTQTPSHQVTQMGQEVILRCVPISNHLYFYWYRQILGQKVEFLVSFYNNEISEKSEIFDDQFSVERPDGSNFTLKIRSTKLEDSAMYFCASSPILGEEKLFFGSGTQLSVL.

This clonotype has ten or more counts. This chain connects TRBV30 to TRBJ2-3; D gene uncertain. There are 13 residues in the CDR3. Germline V gene lookup returns CDR1 GTSNPN and CDR2 SVGIG (reference sequence). Trimming removed 7 bases from V and 0 bases from J, with 11 bases in between. The CDR3 spells CAFQQASTDTQYF. The DNA for the CDR3 is TGTGCCTTCCAGCAGGCTAGCACAGATACGCAGTATTTT.

This clonotype was seen repeatedly, ten times or more. The V and J genes are TRBV7-2 and TRBJ2-3, with TRBD2 identical over 7 bases. V was clipped by 1 base and J by 0 bases; unmatched bases: 10. The CDR3 sequence is 18 residues long. CDR1 is SGHTA and CDR2 is FQGNSA in the germline V gene. CDR3 nucleotide sequence: TGTGCCAGCAGCTTAGACCCAGCGGGGCTAACTAGCACAGATACGCAGTATTTT. This gives the protein CASSLDPAGLTSTDTQYF.

Worth noting for this clonotype: This could be a read error, since a much larger clone is one nucleotide away. The conserved phenylalanine or tryptophan is not found at the CDR3 terminus, so this likely reflects a read error. The chain uses TRBV5-1 and TRBJ2-5; 11 bases line up with TRBD2. The J segment lost 4 bases and the V segment lost 1 base, leaving 6 bases of the junction unmatched. CDR1 is SGHRS and CDR2 is YFSETQ in the germline V gene. The CDR3 sequence is 16 residues long. The CDR3 is CASSLRALAGGETQYV. The CDR3 coding sequence is TGCGCCAGCAGCTTGAGAGCCCTAGCGGGGGGAGAGACCCAGTACGTC.

DNA for the CDR3: TGTGCCAGCTCCCGAAAGCACCCCGGGACAGCCTACAATGAGCAGTTCTTC. Its protein is CASSRKHPGTAYNEQFF. The chain employs TRBV18 and TRBJ2-1, with 7 bases matching TRBD1. Unmatched junction bases numbered 13, after V lost 6 bases and J lost 2 bases. From germline, CDR1 is KGHSH and CDR2 LQKENI. The CDR3 is 17 amino acids.

A note on this clonotype: The final CDR3 position lacks the conserved phenylalanine or tryptophan, pointing to a likely read error. The chain combines TRBV4-1 with TRBJ2-2; D unclear. Germline V CDR1 and CDR2: MGHRA, YSYEKL. This CDR3 spans 16 amino acids. The germline V and J ends were trimmed by 1 base and 8 bases, with 17 bases remaining between them. CDR3 DNA: TGCGCCAGCAGCCAAGGTGTAGTCACCCTGAAAGGGGAGCTGTTTTCT. It translates to CASSQGVVTLKGELFS.